A single T cell receptor (beta chain) is shown here with its context. The target antigen is unknown. The data originate from a study of cytomegalovirus exposure and HLA in healthy donors. PCR primers comprised 60 Vbeta and 13 Jbeta primers. TCRdb's copy holds only in-frame clones and misses some; the assay was immunoSEQ multiplex PCR. The profile shows 120,000 or so clones, roughly 80% of them singletons. Study results and limitations: V- and J-gene trimming in TCR beta was tied to a missense DCLRE1C variant by an analysis performed later. Despite most TCR sequences being rare, some public TCRs occurred in many donors. Per published accounts, TCR beta sequences correctly predicted the HLA-A and HLA-B alleles of most subjects.

V lost 5 bases, J lost 3 bases, and 5 bases lay in between. Germline V lookup: CDR1 MDHEN, CDR2 SYDVKM. The length of the CDR3 is 12 residues. The TCR sequence derives from a woman between 40 and 55 years old in good health and CMV-seronegative. V usage is TRBV28 and J usage is TRBJ1-3; D ambiguous. What was sequenced was PBMCs. CDR3 region: CASSRGGNTIYF. The DNA of the CDR3 is TGTGCCAGCAGTAGAGGTGGAAACACCATATATTTT.